A selection of T cell receptor beta chains follows, all from one sample in a study of blood T cell repertoires in COVID-19. TCRdb keeps only in-frame clones here, not all; method: immunoSEQ multiplex PCR. The sample shows roughly 110,000 clones, around nine tenths of them seen only once. The sequencing sample was made of peripheral blood. The receptors originated from a human donor with acute or convalescent COVID-19. The donor label of this sample is uncertain. The CDR3 runs from the conserved cysteine through the conserved F or W. Size values are once, few and many counts, or a class for expanded clones, and some rows have none.

TRBJ2-2 | NA | TRBV7-9 | CASSQRAGKNTGELFF
TRBJ1-2 | NA | TRBV19 | CASSITQGHYGYTF
TRBJ1-2 | NA | TRBV30 | CAWSATGTGIGAKANYGYTF
TRBJ2-1 | NA | TRBV28 | CASSMRGYSYSYNEQFF
TRBJ2-5 | NA | TRBV10-2 | CASSEYRAGETQYF
TRBJ2-1 | NA | TRBV28 | CASSEQGALSYNEQFF
TRBJ1-2 | NA | TRBV3-1/TRBV3-2 | CASSKRGQETDVYGYTF
TRBJ1-2 | NA | TRBV12-3/TRBV12-4 | CASSSNWAYGYTF
TRBJ1-1 | NA | TRBV29-1 | CSVGMDNTEAFF
TRBJ2-5 | NA | TRBV5-1 | CASSHTDRGETQYF
TRBJ2-3 | NA | TRBV4-3 | CASSQDGESTDTQYF
TRBJ2-7 | NA | TRBV7-2 | CASSLRDSLAIYEQYF
TRBJ1-1 | NA | TRBV6-5 | CASGQEYTEAFF
TRBJ2-7 | NA | TRBV7-2 | CASSPNWGTSGRMGEQYF
TRBJ2-3 | NA | TRBV7-2 | CASRGGLAQTDTQYF
TRBJ1-1 | NA | TRBV7-6 | CASSRGNGLDTEAFF
TRBJ2-5 | NA | TRBV19 | CASSNVGGGPEETQYF
TRBJ2-1 | NA | TRBV28 | CASPGLSIWAGSYNEQFF
TRBJ2-7 | NA | TRBV3-1/TRBV3-2 | CASSPTRTHSYEQYF
TRBJ2-2 | once | TRBV7-6 | CASSLRTGLAGEGGFPRELFF
TRBJ1-2 | NA | TRBV19 | CASSTPGTVANYGYTF
TRBJ1-2 | NA | TRBV5-1 | CASSVMGQTGCTF
TRBJ2-7 | few | TRBV4-3 | CASSQEAGGSYEQYF
TRBJ1-6 | NA | TRBV6-6 | CASRGLSSTYSPLHF
TRBJ2-7 | few | TRBV7-3 | CASSLKGQDREQYF
TRBJ2-7 | once | TRBV2 | CASSEYGQGYEQYF
TRBJ1-6 | NA | TRBV12-5 | CASVGTGALNSPLHF
TRBJ1-1 | NA | TRBV2 | CASSDTGRGTGEAFF
TRBJ2-1 | NA | TRBV13 | CASSQILAGAYNEQFF
TRBJ2-2 | NA | TRBV2 | CASSEALRGAGELFF
TRBJ2-5 | NA | TRBV30 | CAWTGTHKSGYQETQYF
TRBJ2-3 | NA | TRBV14 | CASSPAGNTQYF
TRBJ2-5 | NA | TRBV4-1 | CASSQGLAGGWGETQYF
TRBJ2-1 | once | TRBV7-2 | CASSLLYNGEQFF
TRBJ2-1 | NA | TRBV5-1 | CASSLIPYNEQFF
TRBJ2-1 | NA | TRBV25-1 | CASSEYARGGNEQFF
TRBJ1-2 | once | TRBV4-1 | CASSQEWEAAGGYGYTF